A selection of T cell receptor beta chains follows, all from one sample in a study of T cell changes during pregnancy in multiple sclerosis. Produced via immunoSEQ multiplex PCR; TCRdb's table is partial and in-frame only. This sample has 80,000 to 130,000 clones; 85% to 95% occur once, and the top ten carry approximately 0.97%. The sample consisted of peripheral blood, taken before pregnancy. The source is a female donor with multiple sclerosis, enrolled in a pregnancy study. Each CDR3 is given without its conserved first and last residue.

TRBV5-1 | ASSLVGTGNTIY
TRBV29-1 | SGIWGTKNIQY
TRBV7-3 | ASSLMPGTGRDTQY
TRBV5-1 | ASSLDPGFRAYEQY
TRBV5-1 | ASSLKSSGAHTEAF
TRBV30 | AWSVRTGGVNTEAF
TRBV7-9 | ASSLEGGITGELF
TRBV27 | ASSLAGNFYNEQF
TRBV9 | ASSERTATSYEQY
TRBV30 | AANLQGSDSNQPQH
TRBV18 | ASSPLGASYNEQF
TRBV7-9 | ASSRPTGELF
TRBV4-3 | ASSRRTNTGELF
TRBV28 | ASSSQTTGTGSYGYT
TRBV4-1 | ASSPDREAGGEQY
TRBV2 | ASRADSYEQY
TRBV4-3 | ASSPVGRGEAF
TRBV5-1 | ASSPNPTQNTEAF
TRBV5-1 | ASHSGVGTDTQY
TRBV20-1 | SAQGTYEQY
TRBV27 | ASGSTGGSISSGANVLT
TRBV10-2 | ASGAGNSEQY
TRBV7-9 | ASSLIRGRAGVDEQF
TRBV29-1 | SVEDRPGGGSSYEQY
TRBV19 | ASRDRDGEETQY
TRBV5-1 | ASSLTVNTEAF
TRBV7-9 | ASSLPTMDEQF
TRBV6-5 | ASSLQISTDTQY
TRBV10-3 | AISGGAGVSYEQY
TRBV4-1 | ASSPLGDTSTGELF
TRBV6-1 | ASALVGQLYGYT
TRBV9 | ASSPRSGTDTQY
TRBV7-9 | ASSRGSNQPQH
TRBV27 | AIWDRVTGELF
TRBV19 | ASSFGGGLTGGYT
TRBV30 | AWSGNSLALGTEAF
TRBV27 | ASSPGGGYNEQF
TRBV4-1 | ASSHDTGGTSGEQY
TRBV14 | ASSQDSGRRNEQF
TRBV2 | ASSELDRLPVAAQPQH
TRBV10-2 | ASSDVQRLGDTQY
TRBV6-1 | ASSPGGDSYGYT
TRBV28 | ASSFGRIGTEAF